Sequencing of this T cell receptor beta chain was carried out in a study of blood T cells in healthy people across ages. Points from the study as a whole: Long-lived donors carried more naive CD4+ cells and greater diversity than aged donors.

Trimming pared 4 bases from V and 0 bases from J, leaving 9 bases between. The CDR3 totals 14 residues. In germline, CDR1 is GTSNPN, CDR2 SVGIG (reference sequence). In the case of this clonotype: Its target is not known.

Per sample, extraction of total RNA gave at least 6 micrograms in every case. Primed by a sample-barcoded 5' primer and a J-beta primer mix, a second PCR proceeded for roughly 7 to 12 cycles. TCRdb recomputed calls from the 5' RACE reads with MiXCR, one row per CDR3 protein. The sample consists of about 770,000 distinct CDR3 sequences, under 55% of them appearing once. V usage is TRBV30 and J usage is TRBJ2-2; D may match TRBD1 or TRBD2 (5 bases each). Sequenced: blood. This sequence originates from a man between 60 and 75 years old in good health. The CDR3 DNA is TGTGCCTGGATGGGGGATACGAACACCGGGGAGCTGTTTTTT. Protein sequence: CAWMGDTNTGELFF.